This T cell receptor beta chain was sequenced during a study of T cells in Graves' hyperthyroidism and ophthalmopathy. An absence of ophthalmopathy progression within 18 months meant stable Graves' hyperthyroidism. Patients showing uncontrolled infection, other autoimmune disease, pregnancy or lactation were ineligible. Notes on this clonotype: Its target is unknown.

The CDR3 has 14 amino acids. V lost 4 bases and J lost 5; bases outside the gene matches: 9. Germline-derived CDR1 and CDR2 are SQVTM and ANQGSEA. From RNA transcripts, TCR beta CDR3 regions were amplified. The TCR CDR3 first-round RT-PCR relied on the HTBI primer set. MiXCR, applied by TCRdb to the multiplex PCR reads, yields one record per CDR3 protein. The sample lists about 200,000 distinct CDR3 sequences; roughly a sixth were seen once. General study findings and limits: Most thyroid clonotypes expanded above 0.001 were also detected in blood.

The rearrangement joins TRBV29-1 to TRBJ1-1; 8 nucleotides match TRBD1. The origin of this receptor is a woman in her forties or fifties with Graves' hyperthyroidism. Material for sequencing was blood. The CDR3 here is CSVGDQGAGTEAFF. Here the CDR3 DNA reads TGCAGCGTTGGGGATCAGGGGGCTGGAACTGAAGCTTTCTTT.